This paragraph covers one TCR beta chain sequence. Its antigen remains unidentified. The data stem from a study of cytomegalovirus exposure and HLA in healthy donors. General observations from the study: Analysis performed later found approximately 17,000 TCR beta sequences associated with HLA alleles at 0.05 false discovery rate. Later analysis indicated greater clonal expansion among HLA-associated TCR beta chains than among equally common other chains.

The ends were cut back, 4 bases at V and 7 bases at J, with 17 bases in the middle. The V gene's germline CDR1 is MNHNY and CDR2 SVGAGI (reference sequence). The CDR3 length is 15 residues. The PCR ran on 60 Vbeta and 13 Jbeta primers. TCRdb's table, derived via immunoSEQ multiplex PCR, lists solely in-frame clones and lacks some. Of under 200,000 clones listed, roughly 77% are singletons. Each donor was nominally healthy when sampled (though unrecorded immune exposures were likely). The sequence was collected from a woman in her 50s in good health and CMV-seropositive. Source material: PBMCs. V usage is TRBV6-6 and J usage is TRBJ2-1; a weak D match, TRBD2 (6 bases). As DNA, the CDR3 is TGTGCCAGCAGTTTGGTACTAGCTCTCCGGAATGAGCAGTTCTTC. Encoded protein: CASSLVLALRNEQFF.